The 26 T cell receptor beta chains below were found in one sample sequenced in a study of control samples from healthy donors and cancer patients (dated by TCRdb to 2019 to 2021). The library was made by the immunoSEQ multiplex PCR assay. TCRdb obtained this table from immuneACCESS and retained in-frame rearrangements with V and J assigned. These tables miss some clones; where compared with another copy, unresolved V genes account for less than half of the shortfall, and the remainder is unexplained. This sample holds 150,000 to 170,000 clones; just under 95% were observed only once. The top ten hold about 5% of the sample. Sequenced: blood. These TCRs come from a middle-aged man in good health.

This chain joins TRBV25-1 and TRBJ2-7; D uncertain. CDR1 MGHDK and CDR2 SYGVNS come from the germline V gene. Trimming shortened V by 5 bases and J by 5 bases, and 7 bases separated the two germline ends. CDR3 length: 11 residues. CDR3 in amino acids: CASSFAHEQYF. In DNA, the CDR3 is TGTGCCAGCAGTTTTGCCCACGAGCAGTACTTC.

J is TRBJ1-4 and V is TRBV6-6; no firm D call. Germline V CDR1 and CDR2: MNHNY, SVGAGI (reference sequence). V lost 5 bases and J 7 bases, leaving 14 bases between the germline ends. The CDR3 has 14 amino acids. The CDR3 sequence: CASSPVGLGEKLFF. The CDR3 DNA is TGTGCCAGCAGTCCCGTGGGGTTGGGTGAAAAACTGTTTTTT.

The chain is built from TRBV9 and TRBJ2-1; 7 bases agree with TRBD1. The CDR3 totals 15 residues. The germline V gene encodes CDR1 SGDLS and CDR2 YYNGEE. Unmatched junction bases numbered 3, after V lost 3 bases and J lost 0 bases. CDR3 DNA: TGTGCCAGCAGCGCTCGACAGGGCTCCTACAATGAGCAGTTCTTC. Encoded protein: CASSARQGSYNEQFF.

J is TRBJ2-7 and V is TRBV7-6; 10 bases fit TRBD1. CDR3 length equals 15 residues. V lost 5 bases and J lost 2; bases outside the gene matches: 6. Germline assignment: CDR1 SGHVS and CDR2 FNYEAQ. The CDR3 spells CASSPGQGIAYEQYF. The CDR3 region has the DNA TGTGCCAGCAGCCCGGGACAGGGGATCGCCTACGAGCAGTACTTC.

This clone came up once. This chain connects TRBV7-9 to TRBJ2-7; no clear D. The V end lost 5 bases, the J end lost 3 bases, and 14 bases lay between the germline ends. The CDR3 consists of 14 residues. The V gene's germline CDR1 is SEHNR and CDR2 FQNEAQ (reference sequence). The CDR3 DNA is TGTGCCAGCAGCCCGCCAGAGGCCTACTACGAGCAGTACTTC. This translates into CASSPPEAYYEQYF.

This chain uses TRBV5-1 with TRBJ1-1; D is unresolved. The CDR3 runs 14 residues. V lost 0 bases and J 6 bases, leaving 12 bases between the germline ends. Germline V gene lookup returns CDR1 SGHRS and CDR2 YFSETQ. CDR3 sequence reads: CASSLAVTDAEAFF. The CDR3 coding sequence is TGCGCCAGCAGCTTGGCCGTCACGGACGCTGAAGCTTTCTTT.

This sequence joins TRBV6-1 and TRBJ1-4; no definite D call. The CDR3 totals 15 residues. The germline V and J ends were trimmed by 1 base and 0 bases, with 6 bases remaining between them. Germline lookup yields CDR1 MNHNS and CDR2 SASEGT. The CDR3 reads CASSEVASTNEKLFF. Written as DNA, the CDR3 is TGTGCCAGCAGTGAAGTGGCCTCAACTAATGAAAAACTGTTTTTT.

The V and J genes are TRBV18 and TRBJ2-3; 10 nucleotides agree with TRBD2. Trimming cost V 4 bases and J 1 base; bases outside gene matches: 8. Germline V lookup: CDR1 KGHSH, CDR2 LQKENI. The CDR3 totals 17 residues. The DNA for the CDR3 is TGTGCCAGCTCACAGCTAGCGGGGGCTAGTGGCACAGATACGCAGTATTTT. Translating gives CASSQLAGASGTDTQYF.

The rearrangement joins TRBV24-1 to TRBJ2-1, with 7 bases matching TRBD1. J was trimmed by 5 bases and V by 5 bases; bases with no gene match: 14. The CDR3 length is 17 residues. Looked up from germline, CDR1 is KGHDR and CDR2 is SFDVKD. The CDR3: CATSASNGWTGHNEQFF. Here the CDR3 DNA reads TGTGCCACCAGTGCCTCTAACGGCTGGACAGGCCACAATGAGCAGTTCTTC.

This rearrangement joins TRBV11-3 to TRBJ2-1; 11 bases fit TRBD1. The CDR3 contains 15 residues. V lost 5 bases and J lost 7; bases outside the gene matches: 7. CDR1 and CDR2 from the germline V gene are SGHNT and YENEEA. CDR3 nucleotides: TGTGCCAGCAGCGGTGGGACAGGGGGAAGAAATGAGCAGTTCTTC. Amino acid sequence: CASSGGTGGRNEQFF. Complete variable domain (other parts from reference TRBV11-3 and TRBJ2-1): EAGVVQSPRYKIIEKKQPVAFWCNPISGHNTLYWYLQNLGQGPELLIRYENEEAVDDSQLPKDRFSAERLKGVDSTLKIQPAELGDSAVYLCASSGGTGGRNEQFFGPGTRLTVL.

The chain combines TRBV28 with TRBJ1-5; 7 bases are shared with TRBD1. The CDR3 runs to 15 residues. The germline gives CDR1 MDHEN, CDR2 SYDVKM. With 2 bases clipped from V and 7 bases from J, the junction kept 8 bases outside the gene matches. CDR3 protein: CASSLAHRGQQPQHF. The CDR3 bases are TGTGCCAGCAGTTTAGCGCACAGGGGACAACAGCCCCAGCATTTT.

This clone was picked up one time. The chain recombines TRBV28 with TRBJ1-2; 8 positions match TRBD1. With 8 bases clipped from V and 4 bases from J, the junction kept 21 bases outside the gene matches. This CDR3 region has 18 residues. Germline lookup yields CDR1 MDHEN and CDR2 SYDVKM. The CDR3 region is CASLPSRIGQGGGYGYTF. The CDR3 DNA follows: TGTGCCAGCCTCCCTTCGAGGATAGGACAGGGTGGGGGCTATGGCTACACCTTC.

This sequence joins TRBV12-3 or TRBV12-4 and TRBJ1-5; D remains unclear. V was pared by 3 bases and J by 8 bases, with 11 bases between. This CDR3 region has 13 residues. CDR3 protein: CASSFGIVEPQHF. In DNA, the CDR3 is TGTGCCAGCAGTTTTGGCATCGTCGAGCCCCAGCATTTT.

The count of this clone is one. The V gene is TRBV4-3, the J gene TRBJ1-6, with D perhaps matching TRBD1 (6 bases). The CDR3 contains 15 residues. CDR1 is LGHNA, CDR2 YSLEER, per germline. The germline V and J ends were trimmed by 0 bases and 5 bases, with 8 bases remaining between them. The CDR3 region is CASSQDRTDNSPLHF. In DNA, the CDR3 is TGCGCCAGCAGCCAAGACAGGACAGATAATTCACCCCTCCACTTT.

The CDR3 coding sequence is TGTGCCAGCAGTGAAGTAGGACTGGGGTCTGAAGCTTTCTTT. Its protein product is CASSEVGLGSEAFF. The genes are TRBV6-1 and TRBJ1-1; D gene uncertain. V was clipped by 1 base and J by 6 bases, with 12 bases between them. This CDR3 is 14 amino acids long. The germline CDR1 and CDR2 sequences are MNHNS and SASEGT.

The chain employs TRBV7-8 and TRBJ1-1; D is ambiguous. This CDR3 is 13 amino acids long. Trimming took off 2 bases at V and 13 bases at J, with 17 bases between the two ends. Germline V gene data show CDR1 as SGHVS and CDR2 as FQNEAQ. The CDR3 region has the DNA TGTGCCAGCAGCTTAAACTTTGGGTTAGTACGTTTCTTT. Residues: CASSLNFGLVRFF.

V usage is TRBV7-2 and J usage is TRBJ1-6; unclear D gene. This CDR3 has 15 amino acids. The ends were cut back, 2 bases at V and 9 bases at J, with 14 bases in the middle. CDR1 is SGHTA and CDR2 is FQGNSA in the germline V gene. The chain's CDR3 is CASSLPSQHGSPLHF. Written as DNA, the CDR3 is TGTGCCAGCAGCTTACCTTCACAGCATGGTTCACCCCTCCACTTT.

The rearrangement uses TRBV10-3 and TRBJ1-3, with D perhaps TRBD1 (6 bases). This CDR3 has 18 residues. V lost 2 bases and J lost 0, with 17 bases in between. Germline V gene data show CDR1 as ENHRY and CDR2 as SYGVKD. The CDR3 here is CAISEEVGRGISGNTIYF. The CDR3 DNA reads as TGTGCCATCAGTGAGGAAGTGGGCAGGGGTATCTCTGGAAACACCATATATTTT.

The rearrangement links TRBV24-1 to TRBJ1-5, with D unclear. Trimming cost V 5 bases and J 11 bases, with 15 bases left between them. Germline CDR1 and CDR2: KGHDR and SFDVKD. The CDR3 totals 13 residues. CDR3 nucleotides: TGTGCCACCAGTGGCCCGAAGGTGGAAGCCCAGCATTTT. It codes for CATSGPKVEAQHF.

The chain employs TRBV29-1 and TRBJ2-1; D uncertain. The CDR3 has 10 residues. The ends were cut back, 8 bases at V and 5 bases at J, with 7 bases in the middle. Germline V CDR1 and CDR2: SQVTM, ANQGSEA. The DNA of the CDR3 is TGCAGCTTGTCCGACAATGAGCAGTTCTTC. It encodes CSLSDNEQFF.

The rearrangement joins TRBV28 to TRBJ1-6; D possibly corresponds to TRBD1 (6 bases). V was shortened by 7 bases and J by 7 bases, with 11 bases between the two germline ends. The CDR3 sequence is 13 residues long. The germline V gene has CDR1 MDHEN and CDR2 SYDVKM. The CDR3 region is CASIGQLNSPLHF. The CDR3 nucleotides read TGTGCCAGCATTGGACAGCTCAATTCACCCCTCCACTTT.

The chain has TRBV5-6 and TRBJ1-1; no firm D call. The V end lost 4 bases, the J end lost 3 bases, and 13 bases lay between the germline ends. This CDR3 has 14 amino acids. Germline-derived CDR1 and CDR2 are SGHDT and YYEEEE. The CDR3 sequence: CASSLYRAHTEAFF. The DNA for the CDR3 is TGTGCCAGCAGCCTCTATCGGGCCCACACTGAAGCTTTCTTT. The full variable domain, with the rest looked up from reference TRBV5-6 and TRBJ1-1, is DAGVTQSPTHLIKTRGQQVTLRCSPKSGHDTVSWYQQALGQGPQFIFQYYEEEERQRGNFPDRFSGHQFPNYSSELNVNALLLGDSALYLCASSLYRAHTEAFFGQGTRLTVV.

Here the CDR3 reads CASSPLGGRDTEAFF. In DNA form, the CDR3 reads TGTGCCAGCAGCCCCCTAGGGGGAAGGGACACTGAAGCTTTCTTT. The V gene is TRBV28, the J gene TRBJ1-1, with D perhaps matching TRBD1 (6 bases). There are 15 residues in the CDR3. The ends were cut back, 6 bases at V and 3 bases at J, with 17 bases in the middle. Germline CDR1 reads MDHEN; CDR2 reads SYDVKM.

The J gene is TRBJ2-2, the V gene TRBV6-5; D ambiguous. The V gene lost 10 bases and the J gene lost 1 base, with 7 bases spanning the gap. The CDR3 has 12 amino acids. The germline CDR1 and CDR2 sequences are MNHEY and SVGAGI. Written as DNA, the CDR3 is TGTGCCACCCCGCGGAACACCGGGGAGCTGTTTTTT. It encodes CATPRNTGELFF.

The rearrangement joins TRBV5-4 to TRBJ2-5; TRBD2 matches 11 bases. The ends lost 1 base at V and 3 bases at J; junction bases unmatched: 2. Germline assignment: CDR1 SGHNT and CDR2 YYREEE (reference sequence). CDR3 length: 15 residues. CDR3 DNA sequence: TGTGCCAGCAGCTTGCTGACTAGCGGGGAAGAGACCCAGTACTTC. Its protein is CASSLLTSGEETQYF.

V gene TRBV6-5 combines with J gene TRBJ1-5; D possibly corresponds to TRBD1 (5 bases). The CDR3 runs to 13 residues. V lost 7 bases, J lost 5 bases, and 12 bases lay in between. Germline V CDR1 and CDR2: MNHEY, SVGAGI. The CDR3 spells CASTEGADQPQHF. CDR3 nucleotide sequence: TGTGCCAGCACGGAAGGGGCAGATCAGCCCCAGCATTTT.